Presented here are 5 T cell receptor beta chains from one specimen sequenced in a study of cytotoxic CD8 clonotypes in ibrutinib-treated CLL. Libraries were prepared by immunoSEQ multiplex PCR; TCRdb keeps only in-frame clonotypes and omits some of them. The repertoire holds a few hundred thousand clones, 67% seen once, with about 5.9% in the top ten. The source was PBMCs, collected after 36 months of ibrutinib treatment. The receptors derive from a human donor with chronic lymphocytic leukemia.

The chain couples TRBV7-9 to TRBJ2-7; D gene unclear. The CDR3 consists of 13 residues. The V and J ends lost 5 bases and 3 bases respectively, with 11 bases between them. Germline assignment: CDR1 SEHNR and CDR2 FQNEAQ (reference sequence). CDR3 nucleotides: TGTGCCAGCAGCCCCCCATTAAACTACGAGCAGTACTTC. It specifies CASSPPLNYEQYF.

The chain uses TRBV27 and TRBJ2-3; 7 nucleotides align to TRBD2. The CDR3 covers 15 residues. Trimming at V came to 0 bases and at J to 4 bases, leaving 4 bases not matched to a gene. Per germline, CDR1 MNHEY and CDR2 SMNVEV (reference sequence). The CDR3 reads CASSLSMGGADTQYF. The DNA of the CDR3 is TGTGCCAGCAGTTTATCGATGGGAGGGGCAGATACGCAGTATTTT.

The J gene is TRBJ2-1, the V gene TRBV4-1; 8 bases fit TRBD1. V trimming: 4 bases; J trimming: 7 bases; junction bases outside the gene matches: 6. Germline loops: CDR1 MGHRA, CDR2 YSYEKL. The CDR3 contains 14 residues. CDR3 sequence reads: CASSPRGRYNEQFF. CDR3 sequence (DNA): TGCGCCAGCAGCCCCAGGGGGCGGTATAATGAGCAGTTCTTC.

A few counts support this clone. The V gene is TRBV7-2, the J gene TRBJ2-7; D gene uncertain. Trimming pared 2 bases from V and 3 bases from J, leaving 2 bases between. The CDR3 covers 11 residues. Germline assignment: CDR1 SGHTA and CDR2 FQGNSA. The CDR3 DNA follows: TGTGCCAGCAGCTTACTCTACGAGCAGTACTTC. Its protein is CASSLLYEQYF.

This clone was recorded once. This rearrangement joins TRBV15 to TRBJ1-1; TRBD1 matches 7 bases. The CDR3 length is 17 residues. Germline V lookup: CDR1 LNHNV, CDR2 YYDKDF (reference sequence). The junction had 12 bases not matched to a gene; V was cut back by 0 bases and J by 5 bases. CDR3 sequence reads: CATSREWFKGARTEAFF. In nucleotides, the CDR3 is TGTGCCACCAGCAGAGAGTGGTTTAAGGGGGCGAGGACTGAAGCTTTCTTT.